Included here is one T cell receptor (beta chain) sequence, with context. The ends were cut back, 0 bases at V and 0 bases at J, with 6 bases in the middle. Germline values: CDR1 SGHRS, CDR2 YFSETQ. This CDR3 has 14 residues. TCRdb processed the RACE reads anew with MiXCR; each CDR3 protein has one entry. This sample has 270,000 or so distinct CDR3 sequences, with just under 8% found just once. This sample was taken from a study of human T cells and chemical hapten exposure. Overall study context: Cases of alopecia areata, totalis or universalis occurred in a predominantly female patient group.

Specified time point: pre-sensitization, week 0. Described treatment: therapeutic diphenylcyclopropenone sensitization with weekly scalp DPC. Phlebotomy was performed prior to application of every patch test. The chain combines TRBV5-1 with TRBJ1-1; D gene unclear. Sequenced material: whole blood, taken in connection with sensitization to the hapten diphenylcyclopropenone (DPC). The receptor's source is a man between 18 and 29 years old with alopecia areata. Some clones in this sample may be carry-over from other donors' samples. The CDR3 region is CASSLEFMNTEAFF. CDR3 nucleotide sequence: TGCGCCAGCAGCTTGGAATTCATGAACACTGAAGCTTTCTTT.